This record concerns one T cell receptor beta chain sequence. Antigen unknown. The entry originates in a study of shared clonotypes between healthy human individuals. Overall study context: The study used three CD4 naive, three CD4 memory, two CD8 naive and one CD8 memory plate per donor. Study-level results: A few donors had around 5% of their naive CD4 clonotypes in common.

CD45RO-negative, CCR7-positively selected cells formed the naive CD8 fraction, excluding terminally differentiated effector memory CD45RA+ cells. Adults of Caucasian background living in Nashville, Tennessee made up all donors. CDR1 and CDR2 from the germline V gene are SGHAT and FQNNGV. Losses at the gene ends were 4 bases for V and 0 bases for J; bases not matched to a gene: 6. The CDR3 is made up of 16 amino acids. Splitting of each subset's genomic DNA was done evenly across several immunoSEQ plates. Sequencing was performed with immunoSEQ multiplex PCR; in TCRdb, only in-frame clones are kept and a portion is missing. The sample consists of over 750,000 clones, just over 95% of them appearing once.

Sequenced sample: naive CD8+ T cells sorted from blood. The chain joins TRBV11-2 to TRBJ2-1; 7 bases are shared with TRBD2. This receptor was identified in a man aged 25-40 years in good health. This CDR3 reads CASSSLAAPSYNEQFF. The CDR3 DNA sequence: TGTGCCAGCAGCTCCCTAGCGGCCCCCTCCTACAATGAGCAGTTCTTC.